This T cell receptor beta chain was recorded in a study of T cell clones after liver transplantation. Study-wide context: Draws occurred before transplant, before withdrawal, and after complete or failed withdrawal.

CDR1 and CDR2 from the germline V gene are ENHRY and SYGVKD. V lost 8 bases and J lost 3, with 10 bases in between. This CDR3 is built from 13 residues. Libraries were prepared by immunoSEQ multiplex PCR; TCRdb keeps only in-frame clonotypes and omits some of them. Of about 15,000 clones listed, 80% to 95% were seen once; the top ten hold approximately 50%. The clonotype comes from a human donor who received a liver transplant. The chain carries TRBV10-3 and TRBJ1-4; D possibly corresponds to TRBD1 (6 bases). Sequencing used CD8+ T cells from blood, obtained before liver transplant. The CDR3 protein is CAIRPGANEKLFF. In nucleotides, the CDR3 is TGTGCCATCCGCCCAGGGGCTAATGAAAAACTGTTTTTT.